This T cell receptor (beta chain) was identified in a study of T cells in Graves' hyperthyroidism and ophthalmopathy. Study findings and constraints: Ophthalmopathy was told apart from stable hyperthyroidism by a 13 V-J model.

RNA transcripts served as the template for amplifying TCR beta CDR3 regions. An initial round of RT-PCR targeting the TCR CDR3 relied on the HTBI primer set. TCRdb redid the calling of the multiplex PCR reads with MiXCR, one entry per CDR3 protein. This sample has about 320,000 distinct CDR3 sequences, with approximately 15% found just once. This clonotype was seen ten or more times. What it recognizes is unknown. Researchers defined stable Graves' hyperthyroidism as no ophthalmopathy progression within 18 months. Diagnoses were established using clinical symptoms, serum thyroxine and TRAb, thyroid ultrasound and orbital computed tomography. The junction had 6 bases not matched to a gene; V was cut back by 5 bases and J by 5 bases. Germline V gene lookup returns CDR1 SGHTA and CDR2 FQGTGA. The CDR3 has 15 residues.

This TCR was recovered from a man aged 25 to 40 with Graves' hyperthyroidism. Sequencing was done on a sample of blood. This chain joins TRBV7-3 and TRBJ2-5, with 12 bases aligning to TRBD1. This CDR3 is CASSTGTGGLETQYF. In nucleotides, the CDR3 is TGTGCCAGCAGCACCGGGACAGGGGGCTTGGAGACCCAGTACTTC.